This T cell receptor (beta chain) was profiled in a study of T cell responses to AZD1222 COVID-19 vaccine. CDR3 size: 16 residues. Germline values: CDR1 LNHDA, CDR2 SQIVND (reference sequence). V was pared by 6 bases and J by 3 bases, with 21 bases between. Worth noting for this clone: Its antigen is unidentified.

Some second doses came at about 4 weeks and others at about 12 weeks; these were pooled. Study-level points and caveats: Vaccine-associated CD4 TCRs ranged over spike, dominating at 160-218 and 743-854.

This table comes from immunoSEQ multiplex PCR, and its TCRdb copy is limited to in-frame clones, with some not included. The sample lists just over 30,000 clones, 88% occurring once. This rearrangement joins TRBV19 to TRBJ2-7; D may be TRBD2 (5 bases). The receptor's source is an adult who received the AZD1222 COVID-19 vaccine. The specimen was peripheral blood, collected 28 days after the second AZD1222 dose. The chain's CDR3 is CASSRSARGEIYEQYF. The CDR3 coding sequence is TGTGCCAGTAGCCGTAGTGCCCGGGGAGAGATCTACGAGCAGTACTTC.